This T cell receptor (beta chain) was identified during a study of T cell repertoires in cytomegalovirus infection. Study as a whole: Evidence of both CMV infection and a matching HLA type came from public TCR beta signatures.

This clonotype was recorded a few times. As yet, its antigen is unknown. CDR3 size: 15 residues. The V and J ends lost 4 bases and 4 bases respectively, with 14 bases between them. Germline V gene sequence: CDR1 SGHVS, CDR2 FNYEAQ. Study-wide results and caveats: Individuals carrying CMV plus the relevant HLA were identified by cumulative frequency of public TCR beta families. Clonotype analysis showed dominance of the ex vivo response by HLA-C-restricted CMV-specific TCR beta clonotypes.

TCRdb redid the calling of the reads with MiXCR, one entry per CDR3 protein. This sample has around 450,000 distinct CDR3 sequences, with 30% to 40% found just once. The clonotype was recovered from a human donor in good health (CMV status not recorded). Some clones in this sample may be carry-over from other donors' samples. V gene TRBV7-6 combines with J gene TRBJ1-3; D might be TRBD1 (5 bases). Sequencing input: PBMCs. The chain's CDR3 is CASSSTGTLGNTIYF. The CDR3 DNA follows: TGTGCCAGCAGCTCCACCGGGACCTTGGGAAACACCATATATTTT.